This T cell receptor (beta chain) stems from a study of OX40 agonist ivuxolimab in advanced cancers. Study in general: The study gave patients intravenous ivuxolimab at 0.01 to 10 mg/kg every 2 weeks.

General study findings and limits: The investigators did not determine what antigen specificity the expanded peripheral T cells had.

Generated by immunoSEQ multiplex PCR, the TCRdb table keeps only in-frame clones and is missing some. This table has over 40,000 clones, 80% to 85% appearing once. On this clone itself: Its antigen is undetermined.

This sequence was found in an adult with an advanced solid tumor such as melanoma, head and neck, liver or kidney cancer. The sequencing used CD4+ or CD8+ T cells sorted from blood, collected in a trial of the OX40 agonist ivuxolimab.

CDR3 nucleotide sequence: TGTGCCAGCAGCCCGACCGGGAGGTTCTACGAGCAGTACTTC. This encodes CASSPTGRFYEQYF. The chain carries TRBV7-6 and TRBJ2-7; 7 bases map to TRBD2. Looked up from germline, CDR1 is SGHVS and CDR2 is FNYEAQ. J lost 3 bases, V lost 5 bases, and 7 bases had no gene match. CDR3 length: 14 residues.